This T cell receptor (beta chain) stems from a study of T cells after yellow fever vaccination. This CDR3 is 13 amino acids long. The V gene's germline CDR1 is DFQATT and CDR2 SNEGSKA (reference sequence). With V trimmed by 5 bases and J by 5 bases, 7 bases remained unmatched. This clonotype was observed many times. TCRdb reprocessed the 5' RACE reads via MiXCR and lists one record per CDR3 protein. The sample lists about 340,000 distinct CDR3 sequences, roughly 9.4% occurring once. The chain employs TRBV20-1 and TRBJ2-5; 8 nucleotides line up with TRBD2. The TCR comes from a man aged 18-30 years who received the YFV17D yellow fever vaccine. This specimen was PBMCs, taken on the day of the first yellow fever vaccination. CDR3 nucleotides: TGCAGTGCTTATTACGGGGGGGCGGAGACCCAGTACTTC. Translating gives CSAYYGGAETQYF.